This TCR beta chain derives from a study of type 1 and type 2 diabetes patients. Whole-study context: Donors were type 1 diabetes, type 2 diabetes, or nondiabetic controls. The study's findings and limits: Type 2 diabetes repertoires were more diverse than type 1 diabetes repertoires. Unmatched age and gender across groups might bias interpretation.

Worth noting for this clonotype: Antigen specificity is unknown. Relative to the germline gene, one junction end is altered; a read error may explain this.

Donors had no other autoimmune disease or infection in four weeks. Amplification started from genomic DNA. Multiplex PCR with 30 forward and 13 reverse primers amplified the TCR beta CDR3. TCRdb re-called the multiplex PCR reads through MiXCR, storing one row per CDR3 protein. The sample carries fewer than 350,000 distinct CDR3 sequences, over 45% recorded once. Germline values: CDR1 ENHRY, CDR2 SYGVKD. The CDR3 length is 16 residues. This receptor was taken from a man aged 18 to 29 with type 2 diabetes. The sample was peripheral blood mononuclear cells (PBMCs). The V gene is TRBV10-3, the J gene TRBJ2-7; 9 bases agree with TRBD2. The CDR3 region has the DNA TGTGCCAGCAGTTTAGCGGGAGAGAGGTCAGAGTGCGAGCAGTACTTC. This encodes CASSLAGERSECEQYF.